The T cell receptor (beta chain) under discussion was sequenced for a study of response to subunit inactivated influenza vaccine. In TCRdb, the RT-PCR reads were re-called with MiXCR into one record per CDR3 protein. This sample has 550,000 to 600,000 distinct CDR3 sequences, with about 11% found just once. The CDR3 is 15 residues long. CDR1 LGHNA and CDR2 YSLEER come from the germline V gene. V lost 0 bases and J lost 12, with 18 bases in between. Comment on this clonotype: Its cognate antigen is unknown.

General study results and limits: The authors proposed limited new T cell recruitment per seasonal influenza vaccination.

The sequencing here drew on PBMCs from blood, taken on the day of vaccination. This sequence joins TRBV4-3 and TRBJ2-1; tentatively, D is TRBD1 or TRBD2 (5 bases each). The TCR sequence derives from a man in his forties or fifties who received an inactivated influenza vaccine. The CDR3 DNA sequence: TGCGCCAGCAGCCAAGATCGGCTAGCTGGGGGTGGGCAGTTCTTC. Encoded protein: CASSQDRLAGGGQFF.